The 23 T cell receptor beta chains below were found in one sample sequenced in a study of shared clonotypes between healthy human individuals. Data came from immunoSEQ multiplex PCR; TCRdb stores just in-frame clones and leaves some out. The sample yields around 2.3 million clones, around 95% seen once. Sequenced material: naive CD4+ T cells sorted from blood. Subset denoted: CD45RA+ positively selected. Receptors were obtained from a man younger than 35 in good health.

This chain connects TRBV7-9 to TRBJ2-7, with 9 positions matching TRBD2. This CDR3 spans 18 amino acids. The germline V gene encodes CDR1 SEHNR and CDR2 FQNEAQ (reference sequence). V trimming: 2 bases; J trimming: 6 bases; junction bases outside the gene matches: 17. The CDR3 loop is CASSLKAGGPNRTLEQYF. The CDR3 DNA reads TGTGCCAGCAGCTTAAAAGCGGGAGGTCCAAACAGAACGCTCGAGCAGTACTTC.

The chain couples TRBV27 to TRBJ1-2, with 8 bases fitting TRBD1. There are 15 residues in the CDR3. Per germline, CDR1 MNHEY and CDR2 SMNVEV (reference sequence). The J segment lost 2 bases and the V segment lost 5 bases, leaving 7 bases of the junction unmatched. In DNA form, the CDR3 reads TGTGCCAGCAGTCGAGGAGGACAGGGCAACTATGGCTACACCTTC. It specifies CASSRGGQGNYGYTF.

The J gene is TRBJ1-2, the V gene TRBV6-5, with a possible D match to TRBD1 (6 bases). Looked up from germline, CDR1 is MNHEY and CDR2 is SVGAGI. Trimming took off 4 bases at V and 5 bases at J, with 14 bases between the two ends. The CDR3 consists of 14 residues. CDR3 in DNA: TGTGCCAGCAGTTTTCAGACAGGCGGGTATGGCTACACCTTC. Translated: CASSFQTGGYGYTF.

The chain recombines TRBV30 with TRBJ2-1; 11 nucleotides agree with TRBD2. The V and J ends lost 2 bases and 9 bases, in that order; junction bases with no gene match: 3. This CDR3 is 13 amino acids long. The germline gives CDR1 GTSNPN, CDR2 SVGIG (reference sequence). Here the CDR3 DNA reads TGTGCCTGGAGTAAGACTAGCGGGACTGAGCAGTTCTTC. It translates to CAWSKTSGTEQFF.

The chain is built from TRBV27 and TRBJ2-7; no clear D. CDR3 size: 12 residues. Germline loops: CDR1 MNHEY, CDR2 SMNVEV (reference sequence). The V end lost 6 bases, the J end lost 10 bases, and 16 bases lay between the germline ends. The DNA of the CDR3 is TGTGCCAGCAGCGATTCTCTAGGGCCACAGTACTTC. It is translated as CASSDSLGPQYF.

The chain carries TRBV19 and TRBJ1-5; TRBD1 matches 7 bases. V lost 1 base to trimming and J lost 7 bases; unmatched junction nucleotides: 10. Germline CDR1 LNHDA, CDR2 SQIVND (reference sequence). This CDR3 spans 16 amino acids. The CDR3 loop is CASSIGDRGGVQPQHF. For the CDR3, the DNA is TGTGCCAGTAGTATAGGGGACAGAGGGGGAGTACAGCCCCAGCATTTT.

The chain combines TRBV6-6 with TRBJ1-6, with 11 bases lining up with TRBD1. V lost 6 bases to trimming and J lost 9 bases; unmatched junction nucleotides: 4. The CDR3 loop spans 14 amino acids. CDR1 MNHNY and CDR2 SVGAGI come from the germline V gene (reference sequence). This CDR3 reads CASSPDRGLSPLHF. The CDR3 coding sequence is TGTGCCAGCAGCCCGGACAGGGGGCTTTCACCCCTCCACTTT.

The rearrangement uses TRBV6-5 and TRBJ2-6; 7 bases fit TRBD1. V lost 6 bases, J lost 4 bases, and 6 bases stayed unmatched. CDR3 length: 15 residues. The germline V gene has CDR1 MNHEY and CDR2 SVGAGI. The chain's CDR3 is CASRPQGTGANVLTF. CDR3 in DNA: TGTGCCAGCAGACCACAGGGGACCGGGGCCAACGTCCTGACTTTC.

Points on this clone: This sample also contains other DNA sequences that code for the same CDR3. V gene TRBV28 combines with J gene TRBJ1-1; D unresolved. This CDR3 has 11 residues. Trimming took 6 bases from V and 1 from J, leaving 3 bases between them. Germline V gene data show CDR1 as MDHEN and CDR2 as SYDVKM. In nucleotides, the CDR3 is TGTGCCAGCAGGAGGAACACTGAAGCTTTCTTT. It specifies CASRRNTEAFF.

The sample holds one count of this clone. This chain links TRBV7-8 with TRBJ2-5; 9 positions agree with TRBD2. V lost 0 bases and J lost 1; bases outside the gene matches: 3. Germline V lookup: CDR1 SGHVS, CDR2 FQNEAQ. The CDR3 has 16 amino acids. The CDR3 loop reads CASSLAVSGGQETQYF. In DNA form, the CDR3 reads TGTGCCAGCAGCTTAGCCGTTAGCGGGGGCCAAGAGACCCAGTACTTC.

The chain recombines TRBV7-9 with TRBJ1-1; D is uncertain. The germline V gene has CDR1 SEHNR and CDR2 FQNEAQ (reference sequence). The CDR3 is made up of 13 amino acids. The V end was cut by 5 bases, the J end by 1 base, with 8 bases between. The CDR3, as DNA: TGTGCCAGCAGCACGGACGCGAACACTGAAGCTTTCTTT. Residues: CASSTDANTEAFF.

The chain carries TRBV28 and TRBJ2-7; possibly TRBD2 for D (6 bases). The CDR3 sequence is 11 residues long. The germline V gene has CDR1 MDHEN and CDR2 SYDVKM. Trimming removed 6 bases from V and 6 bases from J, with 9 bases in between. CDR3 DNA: TGTGCCAGCAGACTAGCAGTCGAGCAGTACTTC. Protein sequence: CASRLAVEQYF.

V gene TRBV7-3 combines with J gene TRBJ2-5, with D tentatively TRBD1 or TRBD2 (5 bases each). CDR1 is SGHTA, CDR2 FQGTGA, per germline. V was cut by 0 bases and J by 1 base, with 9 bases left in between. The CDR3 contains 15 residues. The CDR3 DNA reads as TGTGCCAGCAGCTTAACCCCGGGGCCCCAAGAGACCCAGTACTTC. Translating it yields CASSLTPGPQETQYF.

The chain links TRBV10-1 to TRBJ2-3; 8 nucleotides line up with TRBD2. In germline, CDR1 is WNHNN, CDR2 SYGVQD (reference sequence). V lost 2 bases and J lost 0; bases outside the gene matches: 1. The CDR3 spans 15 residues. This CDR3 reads CASSETSGSTDTQYF. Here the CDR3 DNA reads TGCGCCAGCAGTGAGACTAGCGGCAGCACAGATACGCAGTATTTT.

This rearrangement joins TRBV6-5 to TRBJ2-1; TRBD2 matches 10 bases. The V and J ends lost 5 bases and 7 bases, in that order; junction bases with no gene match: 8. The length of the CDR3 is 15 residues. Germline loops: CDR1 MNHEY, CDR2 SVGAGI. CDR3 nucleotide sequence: TGTGCCAGCAGTACGAGCGGGAGGGCCAGGAATGAGCAGTTCTTC. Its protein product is CASSTSGRARNEQFF.

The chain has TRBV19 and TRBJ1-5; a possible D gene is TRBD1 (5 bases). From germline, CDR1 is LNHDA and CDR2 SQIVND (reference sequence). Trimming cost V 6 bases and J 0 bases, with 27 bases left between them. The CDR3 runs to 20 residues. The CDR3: CASSNRDVGASSYSNQPQHF. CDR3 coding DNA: TGTGCCAGTAGCAATAGGGACGTCGGGGCCTCCTCCTATAGCAATCAGCCCCAGCATTTT.

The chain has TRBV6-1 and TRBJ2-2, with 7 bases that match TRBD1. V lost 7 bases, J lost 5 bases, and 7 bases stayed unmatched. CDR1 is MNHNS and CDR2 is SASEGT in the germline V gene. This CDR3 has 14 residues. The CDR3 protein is CASTWPRGTGELFF. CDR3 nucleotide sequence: TGTGCCAGCACTTGGCCCAGGGGGACCGGGGAGCTGTTTTTT.

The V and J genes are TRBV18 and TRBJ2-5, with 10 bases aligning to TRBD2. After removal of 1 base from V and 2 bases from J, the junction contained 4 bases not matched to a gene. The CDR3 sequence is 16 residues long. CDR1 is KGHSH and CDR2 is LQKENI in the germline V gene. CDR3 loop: CASSPQLAGSQETQYF. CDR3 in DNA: TGTGCCAGCTCACCACAACTAGCGGGGTCACAAGAGACCCAGTACTTC.

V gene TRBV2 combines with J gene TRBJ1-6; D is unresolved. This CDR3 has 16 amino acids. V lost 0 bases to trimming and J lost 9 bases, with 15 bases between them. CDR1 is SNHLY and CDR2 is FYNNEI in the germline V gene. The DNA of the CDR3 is TGTGCCAGCAGTGAAGCGCTTCCGGGGTGGAGTTCACCCCTCCACTTT. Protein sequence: CASSEALPGWSSPLHF.

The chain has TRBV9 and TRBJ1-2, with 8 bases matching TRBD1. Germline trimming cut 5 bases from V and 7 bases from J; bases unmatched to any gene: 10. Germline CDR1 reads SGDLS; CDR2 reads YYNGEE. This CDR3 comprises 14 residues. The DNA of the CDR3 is TGTGCCAGCAGAGATGCGACAGGGGATCCTGGCTACACCTTC. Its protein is CASRDATGDPGYTF.

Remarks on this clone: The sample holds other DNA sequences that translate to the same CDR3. The CDR3 coding sequence is TGTGCCAGCTCACAGACTAGCGGGGGCACCTACGAGCAGTACTTC. Amino acid sequence: CASSQTSGGTYEQYF. The chain links TRBV18 to TRBJ2-7, with TRBD2 matching 12 bases. CDR1 is KGHSH, CDR2 LQKENI, per germline. The CDR3 is 15 residues long. Losses at the gene ends were 4 bases for V and 2 bases for J; bases not matched to a gene: 3.

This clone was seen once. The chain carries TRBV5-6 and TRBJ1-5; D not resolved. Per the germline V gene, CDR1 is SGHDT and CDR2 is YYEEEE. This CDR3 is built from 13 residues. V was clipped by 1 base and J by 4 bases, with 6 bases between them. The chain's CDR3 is CASSLLGNQPQHF. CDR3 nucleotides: TGTGCCAGCAGCTTGCTGGGAAATCAGCCCCAGCATTTT.

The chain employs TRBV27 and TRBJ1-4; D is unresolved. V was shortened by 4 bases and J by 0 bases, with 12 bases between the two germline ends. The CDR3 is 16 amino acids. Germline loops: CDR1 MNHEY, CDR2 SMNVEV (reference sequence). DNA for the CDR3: TGTGCCAGCAGTTCCTACAGCCTTGCAACTAATGAAAAACTGTTTTTT. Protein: CASSSYSLATNEKLFF.